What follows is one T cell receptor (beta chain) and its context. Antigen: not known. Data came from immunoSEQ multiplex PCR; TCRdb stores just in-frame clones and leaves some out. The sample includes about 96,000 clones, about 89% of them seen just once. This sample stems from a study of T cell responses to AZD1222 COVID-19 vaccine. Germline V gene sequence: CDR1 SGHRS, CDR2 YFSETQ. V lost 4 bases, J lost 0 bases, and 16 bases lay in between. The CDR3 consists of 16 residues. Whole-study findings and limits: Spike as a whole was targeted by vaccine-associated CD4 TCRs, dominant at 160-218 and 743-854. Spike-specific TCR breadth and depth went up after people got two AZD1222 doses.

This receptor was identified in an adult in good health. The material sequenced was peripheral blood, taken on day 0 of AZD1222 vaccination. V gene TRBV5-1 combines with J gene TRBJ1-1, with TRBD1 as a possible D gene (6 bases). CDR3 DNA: TGCGCCAGCAGCATAGGGAGGGACACAATGAACACTGAAGCTTTCTTT. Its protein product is CASSIGRDTMNTEAFF.